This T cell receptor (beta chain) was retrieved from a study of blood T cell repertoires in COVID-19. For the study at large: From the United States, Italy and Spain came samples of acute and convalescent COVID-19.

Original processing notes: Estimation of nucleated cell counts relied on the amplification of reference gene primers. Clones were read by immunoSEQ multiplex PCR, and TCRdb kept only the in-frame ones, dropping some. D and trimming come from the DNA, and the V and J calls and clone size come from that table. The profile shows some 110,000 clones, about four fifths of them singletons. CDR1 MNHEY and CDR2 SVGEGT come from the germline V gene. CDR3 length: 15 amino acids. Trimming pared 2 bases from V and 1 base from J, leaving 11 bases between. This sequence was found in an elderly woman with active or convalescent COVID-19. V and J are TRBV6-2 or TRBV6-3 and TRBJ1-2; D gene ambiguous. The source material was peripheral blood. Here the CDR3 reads CASSYAGSVNYGYTF. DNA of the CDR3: TGTGCCAGCAGTTACGCGGGGTCAGTTAACTATGGCTACACCTTC.